Listed here are 5 T cell receptor beta chains from one sample, sequenced in a study of T cells in Graves' hyperthyroidism and ophthalmopathy. Amplified regions were TCR beta CDR3 sequences from RNA transcripts. HTBI primers drove first-round RT-PCR of the TCR CDR3. Each CDR3 protein is one row after TCRdb ran MiXCR on the multiplex PCR reads. The table includes hundreds of thousands of distinct CDR3 sequences, approximately 25% detected once. What was sequenced was blood. These receptors originate from a woman between 25 and 40 years old with Graves' ophthalmopathy.

CDR3 DNA: TGTGCCAGCAGTTTTATGTCAGACCATAGCAATCAGCCCCAGCATTTT. Its translation is CASSFMSDHSNQPQHF. J is TRBJ1-5 and V is TRBV27; D remains ambiguous. CDR3 length: 16 residues. Deletions cut 3 bases from V and 0 bases from J, with 12 bases between. Germline V gene data show CDR1 as MNHEY and CDR2 as SMNVEV (reference sequence).

This clonotype appeared many times. The chain links TRBV5-4 to TRBJ2-7; 9 positions agree with TRBD1. The CDR3 spans 15 residues. Germline V gene data show CDR1 as SGHNT and CDR2 as YYREEE (reference sequence). V lost 2 bases to trimming and J lost 2 bases; unmatched junction nucleotides: 5. In DNA, the CDR3 is TGTGCCAGCAGCTTAAGACAGGGGGGGACCTACGAGCAGTACTTC. Its translation: CASSLRQGGTYEQYF.

The chain combines TRBV28 with TRBJ1-5; D remains unclear. The germline V gene has CDR1 MDHEN and CDR2 SYDVKM. The CDR3 runs to 14 residues. The DNA of the CDR3 is TGTGCGAGTTGCACGAGGACTGGCAATCAGCCCCAGCATTTT. This gives the protein CASCTRTGNQPQHF.

In this sample, this clonotype turned up many times. The chain uses TRBV13 and TRBJ1-2; 7 bases are a match to TRBD1. V shed 4 bases, J shed 0 bases, and the junction held 5 bases outside the gene matches. The CDR3 covers 15 residues. Looked up from germline, CDR1 is PRHDT and CDR2 is FYEKMQ (reference sequence). The CDR3 loop is CASSSSGTANYGYTF. DNA of the CDR3: TGTGCCAGCAGCTCTTCCGGGACAGCTAACTATGGCTACACCTTC.

The chain carries TRBV7-2 and TRBJ1-2, with unresolved D. The germline gives CDR1 SGHTA, CDR2 FQGNSA. V lost 2 bases and J lost 7, with 17 bases in between. The CDR3 contains 15 residues. CDR3 DNA sequence: TGTGCCAGCAGCTTAAGTACTCCGTCGTGGGTTGGCTACACCTTC. Protein sequence: CASSLSTPSWVGYTF.